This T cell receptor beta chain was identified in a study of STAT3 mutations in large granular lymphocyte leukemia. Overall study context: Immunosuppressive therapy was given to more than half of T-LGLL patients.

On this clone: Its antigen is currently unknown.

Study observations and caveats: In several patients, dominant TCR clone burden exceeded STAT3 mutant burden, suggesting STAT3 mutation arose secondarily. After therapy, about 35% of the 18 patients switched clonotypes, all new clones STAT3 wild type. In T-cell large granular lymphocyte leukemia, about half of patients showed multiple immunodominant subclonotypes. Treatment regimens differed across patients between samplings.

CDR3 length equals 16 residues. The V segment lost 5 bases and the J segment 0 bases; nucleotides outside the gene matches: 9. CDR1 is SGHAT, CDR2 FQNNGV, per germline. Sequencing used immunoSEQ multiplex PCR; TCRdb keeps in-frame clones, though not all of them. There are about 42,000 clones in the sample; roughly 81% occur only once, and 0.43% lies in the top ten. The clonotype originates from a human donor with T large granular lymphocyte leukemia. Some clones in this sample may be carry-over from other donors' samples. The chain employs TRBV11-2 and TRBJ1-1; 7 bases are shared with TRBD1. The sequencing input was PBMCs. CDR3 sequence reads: CASSPRGQRMNTEAFF. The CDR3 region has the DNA TGTGCCAGCAGCCCGCGGGGACAGCGCATGAACACTGAAGCTTTCTTT.